The 24 T cell receptor beta chains below all came from one sample that was sequenced in a study of PD-L1 blockade in urothelial cancer. The data were produced by immunoSEQ multiplex PCR, yet TCRdb's version contains in-frame clones alone and is incomplete. Of 70,000 or so clones listed, around four fifths are singletons. The starting material was PBMCs, obtained around atezolizumab (anti-PD-L1) treatment. The receptors were gathered from a man between 65 and 85 years old with urothelial cancer.

The rearrangement uses TRBV15 and TRBJ2-2; 11 nucleotides align to TRBD1. In germline, CDR1 is LNHNV, CDR2 YYDKDF (reference sequence). Unmatched junction bases numbered 4, after V lost 3 bases and J lost 7 bases. CDR3 length: 15 amino acids. The CDR3 loop reads CATSRDRGPSGELFF. Written as DNA, the CDR3 is TGTGCCACCAGCAGGGACAGGGGGCCGAGCGGGGAGCTGTTTTTT.

Only one count was recorded for this clone. This chain connects TRBV27 to TRBJ2-3, with a possible D match to TRBD1 (6 bases). Trimming removed 5 bases from V and 4 bases from J, with 10 bases in between. The CDR3 runs 13 residues. Germline CDR1 is MNHEY and CDR2 is SMNVEV (reference sequence). The CDR3 coding sequence is TGTGCCAGCAGTCTACAGGGCGCAGATACGCAGTATTTT. This codes for CASSLQGADTQYF.

The chain joins TRBV7-2 to TRBJ2-7, with no clear D. The CDR3 has 14 amino acids. V lost 4 bases and J 1 base, leaving 11 bases between the germline ends. CDR1 SGHTA and CDR2 FQGNSA come from the germline V gene. The CDR3 region has the DNA TGTGCCAGCAGCTCCGAACTCTATTCCTACGAGCAGTACTTC. Translating gives CASSSELYSYEQYF.

This chain uses TRBV11-2 with TRBJ2-1, with a tentative D call TRBD2 (5 bases). Looked up from germline, CDR1 is SGHAT and CDR2 is FQNNGV. V lost 6 bases and J lost 5, with 11 bases in between. The CDR3 runs to 13 residues. CDR3 amino acids: CASRSGNNNEQFF. CDR3 DNA: TGTGCCAGCAGGTCCGGGAACAACAATGAGCAGTTCTTC.

This rearrangement joins TRBV9 to TRBJ2-2; TRBD2 matches 12 bases. V shed 1 base, J shed 6 bases, and the junction held 1 base outside the gene matches. This CDR3 comprises 15 residues. Germline assignment: CDR1 SGDLS and CDR2 YYNGEE. In DNA, the CDR3 is TGTGCCAGCAGCGTAAGACTAGCGGGAGCCGGGGAGCTGTTTTTT. Amino acid sequence: CASSVRLAGAGELFF.

This chain joins TRBV7-9 and TRBJ1-5; TRBD1 is a possible D gene (5 bases). Trimming shortened V by 4 bases and J by 8 bases, and 15 bases separated the two germline ends. Looked up from germline, CDR1 is SEHNR and CDR2 is FQNEAQ (reference sequence). This CDR3 contains 14 residues. The CDR3 sequence: CASSSSGALEPQHF. In nucleotides, the CDR3 is TGTGCCAGCAGCTCCAGCGGGGCCTTGGAGCCCCAGCATTTT.

The V and J genes are TRBV10-3 and TRBJ2-7, with unresolved D. Trimming stripped 8 bases from V and 0 bases from J, with 8 bases between. This CDR3 comprises 12 residues. Germline CDR1 is ENHRY and CDR2 is SYGVKD. The CDR3 coding sequence is TGTGCCATCGGGCCCCTCTCCTACGAGCAGTACTTC. Amino acid sequence: CAIGPLSYEQYF.

The chain links TRBV2 to TRBJ2-1; 9 positions match TRBD1. Germline CDR1 SNHLY, CDR2 FYNNEI. The CDR3 length is 15 residues. The ends lost 7 bases at V and 5 bases at J; junction bases unmatched: 9. CDR3 in amino acids: CASISDRGKDNEQFF. The DNA of the CDR3 is TGTGCCAGCATTTCGGACAGGGGAAAGGACAATGAGCAGTTCTTC. Together with reference TRBV2 and TRBJ2-1, the CDR3 gives the full variable domain: EPEVTQTPSHQVTQMGQEVILRCVPISNHLYFYWYRQILGQKVEFLVSFYNNEISEKSEIFDDQFSVERPDGSNFTLKIRSTKLEDSAMYFCASISDRGKDNEQFFGPGTRLTVL.

The rearrangement joins TRBV28 to TRBJ1-1; a possible D gene is TRBD1 (5 bases). V was shortened by 2 bases and J by 11 bases, with 18 bases between the two germline ends. From germline, CDR1 is MDHEN and CDR2 SYDVKM. The length of the CDR3 is 14 residues. This CDR3 is CASSLVGVAGGAFF. CDR3 DNA: TGTGCCAGCAGTTTAGTCGGGGTGGCGGGGGGGGCTTTCTTT.

This clone showed up just a few times. The chain recombines TRBV11-2 with TRBJ1-2, with 10 bases matching TRBD1. CDR1 is SGHAT and CDR2 is FQNNGV in the germline V gene. V shed 5 bases, J shed 6 bases, and the junction held 9 bases outside the gene matches. The CDR3 spans 15 residues. In DNA form, the CDR3 reads TGTGCCAGCAGCCCCAACGCGGGGACAGGGGATGGCTACACCTTC. It translates to CASSPNAGTGDGYTF.

This chain links TRBV2 with TRBJ2-5; D might be TRBD1 (7 bases). There are 12 residues in the CDR3. The germline V gene encodes CDR1 SNHLY and CDR2 FYNNEI. Trimming pared 5 bases from V and 5 bases from J, leaving 9 bases between. The CDR3 is CASSPGGETQYF. As DNA, the CDR3 is TGTGCCAGCAGTCCAGGGGGGGAGACCCAGTACTTC.

The V gene is TRBV10-3, the J gene TRBJ1-1; 7 bases are a match to TRBD1. V lost 11 bases, J lost 4 bases, and 10 bases stayed unmatched. This CDR3 is 13 amino acids long. From germline, CDR1 is ENHRY and CDR2 SYGVKD. The CDR3 reads CAASFDRATEAFF. The CDR3 DNA reads TGTGCCGCCTCATTCGACAGGGCCACTGAAGCTTTCTTT.

V is TRBV5-1 and J is TRBJ2-7; 7 positions agree with TRBD1. Germline CDR1 is SGHRS and CDR2 is YFSETQ. The CDR3 length is 15 residues. The V and J ends lost 4 bases and 1 base, in that order; junction bases with no gene match: 8. DNA of the CDR3: TGCGCCAGCAGCCCTACAGGGGTGGGATCCTACGAGCAGTACTTC. Encoded protein: CASSPTGVGSYEQYF.

V is TRBV5-4 and J is TRBJ1-1, with unresolved D. Trimming removed 1 base at V and 1 base at J, with 11 bases between. CDR1 and CDR2 from the germline V gene are SGHNT and YYREEE (reference sequence). This CDR3 is 15 amino acids long. CDR3 nucleotides: TGTGCCAGCAGCTTGCTGGGCCAGAGGAACACTGAAGCTTTCTTT. Translation: CASSLLGQRNTEAFF.

This chain connects TRBV18 to TRBJ2-2; TRBD1 matches 11 bases. Looked up from germline, CDR1 is KGHSH and CDR2 is LQKENI. The CDR3 covers 16 residues. The V gene end was trimmed by 4 bases and the J gene end by 3 bases; junction bases not matched to a gene: 4. The CDR3 region has the DNA TGTGCCAGCTCACAACCGGGACAGGGGGACACCGGGGAGCTGTTTTTT. Protein sequence: CASSQPGQGDTGELFF.

The rearrangement joins TRBV6-5 to TRBJ2-7; TRBD1 matches at 8 bases. This CDR3 contains 16 residues. After removal of 3 bases from V and 5 bases from J, the junction contained 12 bases not matched to a gene. CDR1 is MNHEY, CDR2 SVGAGI, per germline. The CDR3 region has the DNA TGTGCCAGCAGTTATACGGGGCAGGGGGCTTACCACGAGCAGTACTTC. It specifies CASSYTGQGAYHEQYF.

This chain joins TRBV6-5 and TRBJ2-7; tentative D call: TRBD2 (7 bases). CDR1 and CDR2 (germline): MNHEY, SVGAGI. This CDR3 region has 15 residues. Between the trimmed V and J ends, which lost 5 bases and 2 bases, there was a span of 16 bases. Here the CDR3 reads CASSMERGGAYEQYF. CDR3 bases: TGTGCCAGCAGTATGGAAAGGGGGGGAGCCTACGAGCAGTACTTC.

The V call is TRBV11-2, the J call TRBJ1-2, with TRBD1 identical over 9 bases. After removal of 7 bases from V and 6 bases from J, the junction contained 9 bases not matched to a gene. CDR3 length: 14 amino acids. CDR1 and CDR2 (germline): SGHAT, FQNNGV. CDR3 sequence: CASTSGTGMHGYTF. DNA of the CDR3: TGTGCCAGCACCTCCGGGACAGGGATGCATGGCTACACCTTC.

This clone was observed a few times. The chain is built from TRBV6-1 and TRBJ2-7, with D possibly being TRBD2 (6 bases). V dropped 10 bases and J dropped 0 bases, with 10 bases sitting between them. Germline V gene data show CDR1 as MNHNS and CDR2 as SASEGT. The CDR3 length is 12 residues. CDR3 nucleotides: TGTGCCATAGCGGATAGCTCCTACGAGCAGTACTTC. Amino acids: CAIADSSYEQYF.

V usage is TRBV7-2 and J usage is TRBJ2-7; the match to TRBD1 covers 10 bases. The germline CDR1 and CDR2 sequences are SGHTA and FQGNSA. Trimming cost V 5 bases and J 13 bases; bases outside gene matches: 8. This CDR3 is 12 amino acids long. The CDR3 bases are TGTGCCAGCAGCGGGGGACAGGGGACTCGATACTTC. Translation gives CASSGGQGTRYF.

The chain combines TRBV6-5 with TRBJ2-3, with 7 positions matching TRBD1. V lost 7 bases and J lost 2; bases outside the gene matches: 6. Per the germline V gene, CDR1 is MNHEY and CDR2 is SVGAGI. The CDR3 runs to 14 residues. The CDR3 sequence: CASKAGGPTDTQYF. The DNA for the CDR3 is TGTGCCAGCAAGGCAGGGGGACCCACAGATACGCAGTATTTT.

As DNA, the CDR3 is TGTGCCAGCTCACTGGGACAGCTATCCTTCTCGGACACCTTC. As protein: CASSLGQLSFSDTF. This chain links TRBV18 with TRBJ1-2, with TRBD1 matching over 7 bases. Germline V gene data show CDR1 as KGHSH and CDR2 as LQKENI. The CDR3 consists of 14 residues. After removal of 4 bases from V and 12 bases from J, the junction contained 14 bases not matched to a gene. The whole variable domain, filled in from reference TRBV18 and TRBJ1-2, reads NAGVMQNPRHLVRRRGQEARLRCSPMKGHSHVYWYRQLPEEGLKFMVYLQKENIIDESGMPKERFSAEFPKEGPSILRIQQVVRGDSAAYFCASSLGQLSFSDTFGSGTRLTVV.

The chain couples TRBV28 to TRBJ2-6, with D perhaps TRBD1 (7 bases). Germline V gene lookup returns CDR1 MDHEN and CDR2 SYDVKM. The CDR3 covers 14 residues. Trimming cost V 8 bases and J 4 bases, with 12 bases left between them. CDR3 DNA sequence: TGTGCCAGCCGGGGGACAGCCGGGGCCAACGTCCTGACTTTC. Its translation is CASRGTAGANVLTF.

The chain uses TRBV25-1 and TRBJ2-5, with 9 bases fitting TRBD2. Germline CDR1 reads MGHDK; CDR2 reads SYGVNS. The trim removed 3 bases at V and 2 bases at J, leaving 4 bases unmatched. The CDR3 is 15 amino acids. CDR3 loop: CASSDLGLAQETQYF. The CDR3 DNA sequence: TGTGCCAGCAGTGACCTGGGACTAGCACAAGAGACCCAGTACTTC.